Shown below are 25 T cell receptor beta chains from a single sample sequenced in a study of cytomegalovirus exposure and HLA in healthy donors. The primer mix had 60 Vbeta and 13 Jbeta primers. Here immunoSEQ multiplex PCR was the method, and the copy in TCRdb shows in-frame clones only, minus some. The sample contains about 130,000 clones, around 78% of which appear only once. Sequenced: PBMCs. The receptors stem from a middle-aged man in good health and CMV-seronegative.

The chain employs TRBV5-1 and TRBJ2-2; 9 positions match TRBD1. The germline V gene has CDR1 SGHRS and CDR2 YFSETQ. This CDR3 has 16 amino acids. V was pared by 2 bases and J by 4 bases, with 6 bases of the junction left unmatched. The CDR3 bases are TGCGCCAGCAGCTTAGAGGGACAGGGAGCCACCGGGGAGCTGTTTTTT. Encoded protein: CASSLEGQGATGELFF.

The chain links TRBV7-2 to TRBJ2-3, with 9 positions matching TRBD2. Germline-derived CDR1 and CDR2 are SGHTA and FQGNSA. The CDR3 loop spans 15 amino acids. Trimming at V came to 5 bases and at J to 4 bases, leaving 7 bases not matched to a gene. For the CDR3, the DNA is TGTGCCAGCAGCCCCGAGCGGGGGGAAGCAGATACGCAGTATTTT. This gives the protein CASSPERGEADTQYF.

The chain recombines TRBV27 with TRBJ1-2; the D gene is possibly TRBD1 (6 bases). V dropped 1 base and J dropped 5 bases, with 20 bases sitting between them. The CDR3 consists of 17 residues. The germline V gene has CDR1 MNHEY and CDR2 SMNVEV (reference sequence). CDR3 residues: CASSLLPVTGPGYGYTF. The CDR3 DNA sequence: TGTGCCAGCAGTTTATTGCCCGTGACAGGCCCTGGGTATGGCTACACCTTC.

This clone was counted only a few times. This chain uses TRBV9 with TRBJ2-3; TRBD1 might be the D (6 bases). Germline CDR1 SGDLS, CDR2 YYNGEE. The CDR3 has 16 amino acids. Trimming removed 5 bases at V and 2 bases at J, with 18 bases between. In DNA form, the CDR3 reads TGTGCCAGCAGTAGAGAGGGGGTTCCAGCCACAGATACGCAGTATTTT. Translating it yields CASSREGVPATDTQYF.

V usage is TRBV4-3 and J usage is TRBJ1-3; 7 bases fit TRBD1. The germline CDR1 and CDR2 sequences are LGHNA and YSLEER. J gave up 2 bases and V 0 bases, and 4 bases lay outside the gene matches. The CDR3 consists of 16 residues. This CDR3 reads CASSQDDTGAGNTIYF. The DNA for the CDR3 is TGCGCCAGCAGCCAAGATGATACAGGGGCTGGAAACACCATATATTTT.

The gene calls are TRBV5-1 and TRBJ2-1; D is possibly TRBD1 (5 bases). The germline V gene has CDR1 SGHRS and CDR2 YFSETQ. Between the trimmed V and J ends, which lost 0 bases and 9 bases, there was a span of 16 bases. This CDR3 is built from 15 residues. This CDR3 is CASSLVQVIPSEQFF. The CDR3 DNA reads TGCGCCAGCAGCTTGGTACAGGTAATTCCAAGTGAGCAGTTCTTC.

The chain joins TRBV10-3 to TRBJ1-6; D is perhaps TRBD1 (6 bases). Trimming pared 5 bases from V and 9 bases from J, leaving 17 bases between. CDR1 ENHRY and CDR2 SYGVKD come from the germline V gene. The CDR3 sequence is 15 residues long. The CDR3: CAISTRGFIGSPLHF. In nucleotides, the CDR3 is TGTGCCATCAGTACCAGGGGCTTTATCGGTTCACCCCTCCACTTT.

V usage is TRBV2 and J usage is TRBJ1-1, with D uncertain. The V end lost 11 bases, the J end lost 1 base, and 14 bases lay between the germline ends. Germline V gene lookup returns CDR1 SNHLY and CDR2 FYNNEI. This CDR3 is built from 13 residues. The CDR3 coding sequence is TGTGCCCGCAAAAGCCAGGCGAACACTGAAGCTTTCTTT. Translating it yields CARKSQANTEAFF.

The rearrangement joins TRBV5-4 to TRBJ1-2; D is possibly TRBD1 (6 bases). The CDR3 extends over 14 amino acids. Germline V gene data show CDR1 as SGHNT and CDR2 as YYREEE (reference sequence). Trimming cost V 0 bases and J 4 bases, with 10 bases left between them. The chain's CDR3 is CASSLEGGTYGYTF. The CDR3 DNA is TGTGCCAGCAGCTTGGAGGGGGGGACCTATGGCTACACCTTC.

The rearrangement links TRBV14 to TRBJ2-7, with TRBD2 as a possible D gene (6 bases). CDR3 length equals 13 residues. V dropped 3 bases and J dropped 5 bases, with 11 bases sitting between them. CDR1 SGHDN and CDR2 FVKESK come from the germline V gene. This CDR3 reads CASSHGRGDEQYF. The CDR3 DNA reads TGTGCCAGCAGCCACGGGCGCGGGGACGAGCAGTACTTC.

The chain employs TRBV14 and TRBJ1-2; 7 bases agree with TRBD1. The CDR3 covers 16 residues. The germline CDR1 and CDR2 sequences are SGHDN and FVKESK. J lost 7 bases, V lost 0 bases, and 11 bases had no gene match. CDR3 region: CASSQDLNRGASGYTF. CDR3 in DNA: TGTGCCAGCAGCCAAGATCTAAACAGGGGAGCCAGTGGCTACACCTTC.

The chain links TRBV7-2 to TRBJ1-2, with TRBD1 identical over 7 bases. Germline V gene lookup returns CDR1 SGHTA and CDR2 FQGNSA. The CDR3 runs 16 residues. V lost 4 bases, J lost 3 bases, and 11 bases stayed unmatched. The CDR3 DNA sequence: TGTGCCAGCAGCTCAGGGGGTCGGGGCAGGGACTATGGCTACACCTTC. Translated, it gives CASSSGGRGRDYGYTF.

J is TRBJ2-2 and V is TRBV7-6; 7 positions match TRBD1. The trim removed 5 bases at V and 2 bases at J, leaving 23 bases unmatched. Germline V gene sequence: CDR1 SGHVS, CDR2 FNYEAQ. The CDR3 is made up of 21 amino acids. The CDR3 protein is CASSPWGFYDNRDRNTGELFF. CDR3 DNA: TGTGCCAGCAGCCCATGGGGCTTTTATGACAACCGGGACAGAAACACCGGGGAGCTGTTTTTT.

J is TRBJ1-4 and V is TRBV29-1, with TRBD1 matching 7 bases. The CDR3 sequence is 15 residues long. After removal of 6 bases from V and 1 base from J, the junction contained 8 bases not matched to a gene. The germline gives CDR1 SQVTM, CDR2 ANQGSEA. In DNA form, the CDR3 reads TGCAGCGTCCGAAGACAGGGAGTAACTAATGAAAAACTGTTTTTT. It codes for CSVRRQGVTNEKLFF.

On this clone itself: This sample also contains other DNA sequences that code for the same CDR3. The chain is built from TRBV4-3 and TRBJ1-4; D call uncertain. V lost 4 bases to trimming and J lost 4 bases, with 10 bases between them. Germline-derived CDR1 and CDR2 are LGHNA and YSLEER. The CDR3 loop spans 14 amino acids. Written as DNA, the CDR3 is TGCGCCAGCAGCCTCGACACGGTTAATGAAAAACTGTTTTTT. Its protein is CASSLDTVNEKLFF.

J is TRBJ2-3 and V is TRBV29-1, with TRBD2 matching 12 bases. J was trimmed by 5 bases and V by 1 base; bases with no gene match: 7. The CDR3 is made up of 16 amino acids. CDR1 is SQVTM and CDR2 is ANQGSEA in the germline V gene. This CDR3 is CSVEGLAGAGGDTQYF. The CDR3 DNA sequence: TGCAGCGTTGAAGGACTAGCGGGGGCCGGGGGAGATACGCAGTATTTT.

The V call is TRBV19, the J call TRBJ1-1; perhaps TRBD1 as D (5 bases). CDR3 length equals 12 residues. V dropped 3 bases and J dropped 11 bases, with 13 bases sitting between them. The V gene's germline CDR1 is LNHDA and CDR2 SQIVND (reference sequence). The CDR3 nucleotides read TGTGCCAGTAGTATGAGAAGGGACTGGGCTTTCTTT. Amino acids: CASSMRRDWAFF.

The V and J genes are TRBV5-1 and TRBJ1-4; D not certain. The V gene lost 2 bases and the J gene lost 0 bases, with 8 bases spanning the gap. The CDR3 is 15 residues long. In germline, CDR1 is SGHRS, CDR2 YFSETQ. The CDR3 DNA reads as TGCGCCAGCAGCTTCTTTGAGTCAACTAATGAAAAACTGTTTTTT. It yields the protein CASSFFESTNEKLFF. The complete variable domain, with remaining parts taken from reference TRBV5-1 and TRBJ1-4, reads KAGVTQTPRYLIKTRGQQVTLSCSPISGHRSVSWYQQTPGQGLQFLFEYFSETQRNKGNFPGRFSGRQFSNSRSEMNVSTLELGDSALYLCASSFFESTNEKLFFGSGTQLSVL.

The chain couples TRBV15 to TRBJ1-2, with D unclear. The germline CDR1 and CDR2 sequences are LNHNV and YYDKDF (reference sequence). The CDR3 is 14 amino acids. V was cut by 7 bases and J by 0 bases, with 12 bases left in between. The CDR3, as DNA: TGTGCCACCACCGTGTTAGGAGCTAACTATGGCTACACCTTC. It translates to CATTVLGANYGYTF.

Concerning this clone: A read error may account for a junction end that differs from germline. The chain employs TRBV7-9 and TRBJ1-6; 7 bases are shared with TRBD1. In germline, CDR1 is SEHNR, CDR2 FQNEAQ (reference sequence). The CDR3 totals 16 residues. The CDR3 DNA is TGTTCCAGCAGCTTACAAAGACAGGGCTCGACTTCACCCCTCCACTTT. It is translated as CSSSLQRQGSTSPLHF.

The rearrangement uses TRBV15 and TRBJ2-5, with a weak D call TRBD1 (7 bases). The J call is uncertain, as TRBJ2-7 better fits the DNA end. This CDR3 is built from 16 residues. Germline lookup yields CDR1 LNHNV and CDR2 YYDKDF (reference sequence). CDR3 amino acids: CATSRDAQGRSYEQYF. CDR3 sequence (DNA): TGTGCCACCAGCAGAGATGCACAGGGGAGGTCCTACGAGCAGTACTTC.

The chain combines TRBV11-2 with TRBJ1-4, with TRBD1 as a possible D gene (6 bases). The CDR3 extends over 16 amino acids. Germline V gives CDR1 SGHAT, CDR2 FQNNGV. V was trimmed by 5 bases and J by 7 bases, leaving 20 bases between them. The chain's CDR3 is CASSANGRGTTEKLFF. CDR3 bases: TGTGCCAGCAGCGCCAACGGGCGGGGGACAACTGAAAAACTGTTTTTT.

The CDR3 coding sequence is TGTGCCAGCAGCATTTGGGGGGGATACACTGAAGCTTTCTTT. It is translated as CASSIWGGYTEAFF. The gene calls are TRBV5-6 and TRBJ1-1, with D tentatively TRBD1 (5 bases). CDR1 and CDR2 from the germline V gene are SGHDT and YYEEEE. This CDR3 spans 14 amino acids. V gave up 4 bases and J gave up 3 bases, with 13 bases separating them. The whole variable domain, filled in from reference TRBV5-6 and TRBJ1-1, reads DAGVTQSPTHLIKTRGQQVTLRCSPKSGHDTVSWYQQALGQGPQFIFQYYEEEERQRGNFPDRFSGHQFPNYSSELNVNALLLGDSALYLCASSIWGGYTEAFFGQGTRLTVV.

The chain joins TRBV9 to TRBJ2-3; tentatively, D is TRBD2 (5 bases). From germline, CDR1 is SGDLS and CDR2 YYNGEE. This CDR3 has 13 residues. Between the trimmed V and J ends, which lost 3 bases and 5 bases, there was a span of 10 bases. The CDR3 protein is CASSAHRGDTQYF. The CDR3 DNA is TGTGCCAGCAGCGCTCACCGGGGAGATACGCAGTATTTT.

This chain joins TRBV4-2 and TRBJ2-3; 8 nucleotides line up with TRBD2. This CDR3 has 16 amino acids. V lost 0 bases to trimming and J lost 7 bases; unmatched junction nucleotides: 9. Germline CDR1 LGHNA, CDR2 YNFKEQ. The CDR3 coding sequence is TGTGCCAGCAGCCAAGATCTGCGGGGGGAGGTACATACGCAGTATTTT. It is translated as CASSQDLRGEVHTQYF.